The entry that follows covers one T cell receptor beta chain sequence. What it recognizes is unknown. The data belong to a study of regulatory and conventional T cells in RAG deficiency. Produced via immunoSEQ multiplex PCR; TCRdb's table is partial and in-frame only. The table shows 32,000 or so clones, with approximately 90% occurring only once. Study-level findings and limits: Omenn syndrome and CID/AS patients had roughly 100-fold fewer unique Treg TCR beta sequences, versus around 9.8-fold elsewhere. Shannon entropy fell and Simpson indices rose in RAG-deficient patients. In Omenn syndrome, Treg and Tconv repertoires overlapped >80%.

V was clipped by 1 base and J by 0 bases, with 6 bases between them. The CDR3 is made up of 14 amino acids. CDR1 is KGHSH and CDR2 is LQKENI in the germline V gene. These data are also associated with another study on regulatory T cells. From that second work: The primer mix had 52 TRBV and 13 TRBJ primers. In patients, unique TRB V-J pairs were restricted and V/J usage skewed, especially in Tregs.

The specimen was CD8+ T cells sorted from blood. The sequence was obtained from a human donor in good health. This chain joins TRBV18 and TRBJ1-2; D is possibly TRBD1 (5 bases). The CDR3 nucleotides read TGTGCCAGCTCACCACTCAGGGCTAACTATGGCTACACCTTC. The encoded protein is CASSPLRANYGYTF. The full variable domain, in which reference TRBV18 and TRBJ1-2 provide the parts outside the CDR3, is NAGVMQNPRHLVRRRGQEARLRCSPMKGHSHVYWYRQLPEEGLKFMVYLQKENIIDESGMPKERFSAEFPKEGPSILRIQQVVRGDSAAYFCASSPLRANYGYTFGSGTRLTVV.